One sample yielded the 25 T cell receptor beta chains listed below, sequenced in a study of blood T cell repertoires in COVID-19. Profiled with immunoSEQ multiplex PCR; TCRdb holds only in-frame clones, not every one. The sample shows fewer than 350,000 clones, roughly 86% of them seen only once. Input material: PBMCs or T cells enriched from blood (not recorded which). The source of these receptors is a woman aged 25 to 39 who had been exposed to COVID-19.

The chain combines TRBV18 with TRBJ1-6, with TRBD1 matching over 7 bases. The CDR3 contains 15 residues. V shed 2 bases and J 9 bases; nucleotides not matched to a gene: 7. The germline CDR1 and CDR2 sequences are KGHSH and LQKENI. CDR3 loop: CASSPNRQGSSPLHF. For the CDR3, the DNA is TGTGCCAGCTCACCAAACAGACAGGGATCTTCACCCCTCCACTTT.

V and J are TRBV27 and TRBJ1-5, with 9 bases that match TRBD1. The CDR3 sequence is 20 residues long. Germline CDR1 MNHEY, CDR2 SMNVEV (reference sequence). V was pared by 0 bases and J by 4 bases, with 16 bases of the junction left unmatched. CDR3 DNA sequence: TGTGCCAGCAGTTTATCGTTTTCTGGACAGGGGTTGTTCCCGAATCAGCCCCAGCATTTT. This codes for CASSLSFSGQGLFPNQPQHF.

This chain connects TRBV6-5 to TRBJ2-7, with D perhaps TRBD2 (5 bases). The germline V and J ends were trimmed by 7 bases and 2 bases, with 18 bases remaining between them. This CDR3 comprises 15 residues. CDR1 and CDR2 (germline): MNHEY, SVGAGI. The CDR3 region has the DNA TGTGCCAGCACCAACACGGGTAGCGCGACCTACGAGCAGTACTTC. Translation gives CASTNTGSATYEQYF.

The V and J genes are TRBV6-1 and TRBJ2-3, with TRBD2 as a possible D gene (5 bases). Trimming removed 3 bases at V and 5 bases at J, with 6 bases between. CDR1 is MNHNS, CDR2 SASEGT, per germline. The CDR3 loop spans 12 amino acids. The CDR3 loop is CASSESGDTQYF. The DNA for the CDR3 is TGTGCCAGCAGTGAGAGCGGAGATACGCAGTATTTT.

J is TRBJ1-3 and V is TRBV3-1 (or the pseudogene TRBV3-2); D uncertain. This CDR3 contains 16 residues. Trimming pared 1 base from V and 0 bases from J, leaving 10 bases between. Germline values: CDR1 LGHDT, CDR2 YNNKEL (reference sequence). The CDR3 nucleotides are TGTGCCAGCAGCCAAGGGCGGCTCCTCTCTGGAAACACCATATATTTT. Amino acids: CASSQGRLLSGNTIYF.

In its sample, this clone was seen once. The chain uses TRBV29-1 and TRBJ1-2, with a weak D call TRBD1 (6 bases). This CDR3 comprises 13 residues. Per germline, CDR1 SQVTM and CDR2 ANQGSEA. V shed 3 bases and J shed 4 bases, with 12 bases lying between them. This CDR3 is CSVERGYGYGYTF. The DNA for the CDR3 is TGCAGCGTTGAGAGGGGGTATGGCTATGGCTACACCTTC. The full variable domain, rest sourced from reference TRBV29-1 and TRBJ1-2, is SAVISQKPSRDICQRGTSLTIQCQVDSQVTMMFWYRQQPGQSLTLIATANQGSEATYESGFVIDKFPISRPNLTFSTLTVSNMSPEDSSIYLCSVERGYGYGYTFGSGTRLTVV.

This chain uses TRBV7-9 with TRBJ1-1, with D tentatively TRBD1 (6 bases). In germline, CDR1 is SEHNR, CDR2 FQNEAQ (reference sequence). The CDR3 length is 16 residues. Trimming took off 5 bases at V and 4 bases at J, with 20 bases between the two ends. The CDR3 here is CASSPGGGLGFTEAFF. The CDR3 bases are TGTGCCAGCAGCCCCGGGGGGGGGCTCGGTTTCACTGAAGCTTTCTTT.

The chain combines TRBV11-2 with TRBJ1-1, with D perhaps TRBD1 (5 bases). Deletions cut 5 bases from V and 3 bases from J, with 16 bases between. Germline CDR1 reads SGHAT; CDR2 reads FQNNGV. The CDR3 covers 15 residues. The CDR3 sequence: CASSVRPGGDTEAFF. CDR3 DNA sequence: TGTGCCAGCAGCGTACGGCCGGGGGGGGACACTGAAGCTTTCTTT.

V and J are TRBV2 and TRBJ2-5; possible D gene TRBD2, 6 bases. Trimming removed 6 bases from V and 0 bases from J, with 14 bases in between. The CDR3 is 15 amino acids. CDR1 is SNHLY, CDR2 FYNNEI, per germline. CDR3 protein: CASRPLALYQETQYF. The CDR3, as DNA: TGTGCCAGCAGGCCACTAGCCCTCTACCAAGAGACCCAGTACTTC.

The V call is TRBV28, the J call TRBJ2-2, with 13 nucleotides matching TRBD2. The CDR3 sequence is 16 residues long. With 2 bases clipped from V and 5 bases from J, the junction kept 2 bases outside the gene matches. Germline values: CDR1 MDHEN, CDR2 SYDVKM. CDR3: CASSLAGLAGTGELFF. CDR3 bases: TGTGCCAGCAGTTTAGCGGGACTAGCGGGAACCGGGGAGCTGTTTTTT.

The chain is built from TRBV9 and TRBJ1-5, with D possibly matching TRBD1 (5 bases). The CDR3 runs to 15 residues. Germline assignment: CDR1 SGDLS and CDR2 YYNGEE. V was pared by 0 bases and J by 7 bases, with 14 bases between. For the CDR3, the DNA is TGTGCCAGCAGCGTAGACCCACAGGTTCGCCAGCCCCAGCATTTT. Amino acid sequence: CASSVDPQVRQPQHF.

The chain couples TRBV27 to TRBJ2-1, with TRBD2 matching 7 bases. The germline gives CDR1 MNHEY, CDR2 SMNVEV (reference sequence). The CDR3 runs to 15 residues. Trimming at V came to 6 bases and at J to 4 bases, leaving 9 bases not matched to a gene. Written as DNA, the CDR3 is TGTGCCAGCAGCCCGAGCGGGGCACCATACAATGAGCAGTTCTTC. Amino acid sequence: CASSPSGAPYNEQFF.

The gene calls are TRBV5-1 and TRBJ1-1, with TRBD1 matching over 7 bases. CDR1 is SGHRS and CDR2 is YFSETQ in the germline V gene. The CDR3 runs 14 residues. Trimming removed 7 bases from V and 4 bases from J; junction bases left unmatched: 10. The CDR3 reads CASCPAGGSTEAFF. The CDR3 DNA is TGCGCCAGCTGCCCCGCAGGGGGTAGCACTGAAGCTTTCTTT.

The chain recombines TRBV5-4 with TRBJ2-5; TRBD1 agrees at 8 bases. CDR3 length: 16 amino acids. Germline V lookup: CDR1 SGHNT, CDR2 YYREEE (reference sequence). Unmatched junction bases numbered 10, after V lost 5 bases and J lost 1 base. The CDR3, as DNA: TGTGCCAGCAGAGCAGGTGGACAGGGCTCCCAAGAGACCCAGTACTTC. It is translated as CASRAGGQGSQETQYF.

The rearrangement uses TRBV29-1 and TRBJ1-2; tentatively, D is TRBD1 (6 bases). Between the trimmed V and J ends, which lost 6 bases and 3 bases, there was a span of 20 bases. The CDR3 is made up of 15 amino acids. CDR1 SQVTM and CDR2 ANQGSEA come from the germline V gene. The DNA of the CDR3 is TGCAGCGTCGTACCGCGGGGGCAAGGGGACTATGGCTACACCTTC. Its protein product is CSVVPRGQGDYGYTF.

The rearrangement uses TRBV9 and TRBJ2-3; D may be TRBD1 (5 bases). V shed 3 bases and J shed 6 bases, with 11 bases lying between them. The germline gives CDR1 SGDLS, CDR2 YYNGEE. The CDR3 spans 13 residues. This chain's CDR3 is CASSGARADTQYF. DNA of the CDR3: TGTGCCAGCAGCGGCGCCAGGGCCGATACGCAGTATTTT.

The count of this clone is one. The V and J genes are TRBV28 and TRBJ1-5; D is undetermined. Germline assignment: CDR1 MDHEN and CDR2 SYDVKM. The CDR3 sequence is 12 residues long. V was trimmed by 8 bases and J by 5 bases, leaving 10 bases between them. Here the CDR3 DNA reads TGTGCCAGCGTCGGAGGGTATCAGCCCCAGCATTTT. Protein sequence: CASVGGYQPQHF. Using reference TRBV28 and TRBJ1-5 for the parts outside the CDR3, the full variable domain is DVKVTQSSRYLVKRTGEKVFLECVQDMDHENMFWYRQDPGLGLRLIYFSYDVKMKEKGDIPEGYSVSREKKERFSLILESASTNQTSMYLCASVGGYQPQHFGDGTRLSIL.

This clone was seen more than once but under ten times. The CDR3 sequence: CASNEIAGLSYNEQFF. The CDR3 DNA reads as TGTGCCAGTAACGAAATAGCGGGCCTTTCCTACAATGAGCAGTTCTTC. The chain joins TRBV19 to TRBJ2-1; 7 nucleotides agree with TRBD2. With 7 bases clipped from V and 1 base from J, the junction kept 10 bases outside the gene matches. The CDR3 consists of 16 residues. CDR1 and CDR2 (germline): LNHDA, SQIVND (reference sequence).

The genes are TRBV30 and TRBJ2-3, with 10 bases matching TRBD2. Germline CDR1 is GTSNPN and CDR2 is SVGIG (reference sequence). Trimming at V came to 5 bases and at J to 4 bases, leaving 6 bases not matched to a gene. The CDR3 length is 14 residues. CDR3 loop: CAWEQAGGADTQYF. Here the CDR3 DNA reads TGTGCCTGGGAACAAGCGGGAGGGGCAGATACGCAGTATTTT. The entire variable domain, with the rest obtained from reference TRBV30 and TRBJ2-3, is as follows: SQTIHQWPATLVQPVGSPLSLECTVEGTSNPNLYWYRQAAGRGLQLLFYSVGIGQISSEVPQNLSASRPQDRQFILSSKKLLLSDSGFYLCAWEQAGGADTQYFGPGTRLTVL.

The rearrangement uses TRBV6-2 or TRBV6-3 and TRBJ2-7, with D perhaps TRBD1 (6 bases). The germline gives CDR1 MNHEY, CDR2 SVGEGT. This CDR3 is 13 amino acids long. Trimming stripped 6 bases from V and 7 bases from J, with 16 bases between. The CDR3, as DNA: TGTGCCAGCAGCCTGGCAGGGGTAAGAGAGCAGTACTTC. Amino acids: CASSLAGVREQYF.

The V and J genes are TRBV6-2 or TRBV6-3 and TRBJ2-7; 8 nucleotides line up with TRBD2. The V gene end was trimmed by 0 bases and the J gene end by 4 bases; junction bases not matched to a gene: 2. The CDR3 is 14 residues long. Germline-derived CDR1 and CDR2 are MNHEY and SVGEGT. DNA of the CDR3: TGTGCCAGCAGTTACTCCCCTAGCGGGTACGAGCAGTACTTC. This sequence encodes CASSYSPSGYEQYF.

The chain uses TRBV12-3 or TRBV12-4 and TRBJ1-5; a weak D match, TRBD1 (5 bases). The CDR3 spans 12 residues. The germline V and J ends were trimmed by 6 bases and 8 bases, with 11 bases remaining between them. The CDR3, as DNA: TGTGCCAGCAGCCCAGGGTATAAGCCCCAGCATTTT. Its protein is CASSPGYKPQHF.

This chain connects TRBV7-9 to TRBJ2-7, with D possibly matching TRBD2 (5 bases). V gave up 1 base and J gave up 2 bases, with 12 bases separating them. This CDR3 has 15 amino acids. Germline V gene data show CDR1 as SEHNR and CDR2 as FQNEAQ (reference sequence). The CDR3 DNA reads TGTGCCAGCAGCTTAGGATCGACGGAGGCCTACGAGCAGTACTTC. Protein product: CASSLGSTEAYEQYF. Complete variable domain (other parts from reference TRBV7-9 and TRBJ2-7): DTGVSQNPRHKITKRGQNVTFRCDPISEHNRLYWYRQTLGQGPEFLTYFQNEAQLEKSRLLSDRFSAERPKGSFSTLEIQRTEQGDSAMYLCASSLGSTEAYEQYFGPGTRLTVT.

This clone has only a few counts. The chain carries TRBV3-1 (or the pseudogene TRBV3-2) and TRBJ1-4, with no clear D. Deletions cut 2 bases from V and 8 bases from J, with 15 bases between. The CDR3 contains 15 residues. Germline CDR1 reads LGHDT; CDR2 reads YNNKEL (reference sequence). CDR3 sequence reads: CASSQNSRGGEKLFF. In DNA, the CDR3 is TGTGCCAGCAGCCAAAATTCGCGGGGAGGGGAAAAACTGTTTTTT.

This clone was picked up a small number of times. The chain is built from TRBV4-1 and TRBJ2-7, with TRBD2 matching over 15 bases. The CDR3 loop spans 16 amino acids. Unmatched junction bases numbered 3, after V lost 0 bases and J lost 6 bases. Germline V gene sequence: CDR1 MGHRA, CDR2 YSYEKL. In DNA, the CDR3 is TGCGCCAGCAGCCAAGATTGGGGACTAGCGGGAGGCGAGCAGTACTTC. Translated: CASSQDWGLAGGEQYF.